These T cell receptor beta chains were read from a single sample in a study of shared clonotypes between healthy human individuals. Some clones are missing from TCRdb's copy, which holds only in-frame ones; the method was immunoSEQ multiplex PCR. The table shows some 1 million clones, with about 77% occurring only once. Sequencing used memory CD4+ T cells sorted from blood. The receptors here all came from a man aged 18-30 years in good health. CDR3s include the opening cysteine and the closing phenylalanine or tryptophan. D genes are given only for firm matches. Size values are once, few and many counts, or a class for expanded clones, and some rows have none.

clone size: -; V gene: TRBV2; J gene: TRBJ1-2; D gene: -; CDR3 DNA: TGTGCCAGCAGTGAAGGGACGGGACGCTATGGCTACACCTTC; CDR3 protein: CASSEGTGRYGYTF
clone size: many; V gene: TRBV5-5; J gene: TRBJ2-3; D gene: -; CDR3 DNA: TGTGCCAGCAGCTTAGAGAGCACAGATACGCAGTATTTT; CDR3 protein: CASSLESTDTQYF
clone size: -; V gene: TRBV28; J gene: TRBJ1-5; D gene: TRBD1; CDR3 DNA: TGTGCCAGCAGTTTTTTAGGCGGGACAGGGGAATTCGGCAATCAGCCCCAGCATTTT; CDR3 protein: CASSFLGGTGEFGNQPQHF
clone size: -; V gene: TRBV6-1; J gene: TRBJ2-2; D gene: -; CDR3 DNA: TGTGCCAGCAGTGAAATAGGTGGGGCCGGGGAGCTGTTTTTT; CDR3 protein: CASSEIGGAGELFF
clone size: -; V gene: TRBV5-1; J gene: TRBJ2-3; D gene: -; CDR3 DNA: TGCGCCAGCAGCTTGGCGAGCGCAAGCACAGATACGCAGTATTTT; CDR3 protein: CASSLASASTDTQYF
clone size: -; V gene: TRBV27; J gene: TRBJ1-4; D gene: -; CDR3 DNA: TGTGCCAGCAGTTCCAGGCCGGGGGGAGGTAATGAAAAACTGTTTTTT; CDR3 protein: CASSSRPGGGNEKLFF
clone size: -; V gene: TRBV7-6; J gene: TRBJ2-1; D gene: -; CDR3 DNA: TGTGCCAGCAGCCTCCTCCCGGGCACCGACTCCTACAATGAGCAGTTCTTC; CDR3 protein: CASSLLPGTDSYNEQFF
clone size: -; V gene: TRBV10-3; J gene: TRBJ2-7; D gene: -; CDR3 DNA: TGTGCCATCAGTGCCGGAACCTACGAGCAGTACTTC; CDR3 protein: CAISAGTYEQYF
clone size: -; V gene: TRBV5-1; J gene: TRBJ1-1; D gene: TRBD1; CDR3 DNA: TGCGCCAGCAGCCTACAGGGGGCAAGTACTGAAGCTTTCTTT; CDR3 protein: CASSLQGASTEAFF
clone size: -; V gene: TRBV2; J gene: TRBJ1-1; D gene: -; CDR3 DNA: TGTGCCAGCAGTATTGGCCCCGTACAGGAATATGAAGCTTTCTTT; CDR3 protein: CASSIGPVQEYEAFF
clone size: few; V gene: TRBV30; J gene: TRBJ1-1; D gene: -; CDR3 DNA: TGTGCCTGGAGTCCTGGGTTGGGCACTGAAGCTTTCTTT; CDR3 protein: CAWSPGLGTEAFF
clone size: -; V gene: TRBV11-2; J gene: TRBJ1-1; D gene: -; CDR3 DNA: TGTGCCAGCAGCTTATTAATGAACACTGAAGCTTTCTTT; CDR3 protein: CASSLLMNTEAFF
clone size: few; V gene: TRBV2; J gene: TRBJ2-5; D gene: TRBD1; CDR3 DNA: TGTGCCAGCAGTGACAGGGGGCGATGGGGTCAAGAGACCCAGTACTTC; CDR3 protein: CASSDRGRWGQETQYF
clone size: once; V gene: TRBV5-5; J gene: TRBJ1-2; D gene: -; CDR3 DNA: TGTGCCAGCAGCCCCTCACGGAGTACTAACTATGGCTACACCTTC; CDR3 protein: CASSPSRSTNYGYTF
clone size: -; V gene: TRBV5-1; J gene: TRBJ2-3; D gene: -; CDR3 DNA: TGCGCCAGCAGCGGTATAGGGGGCACAGATACGCAGTATTTT; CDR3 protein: CASSGIGGTDTQYF
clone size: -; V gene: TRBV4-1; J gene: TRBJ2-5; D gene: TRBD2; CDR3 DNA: TGCGCCAGCAGCCAAGATTGGCGGGAGGGTGAGACCCAGTACTTC; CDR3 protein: CASSQDWREGETQYF
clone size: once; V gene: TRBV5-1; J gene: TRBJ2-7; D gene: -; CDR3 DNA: TGCGCCAGCAGCCCCAACAGTACTCCCTACGAGCAGTACTTC; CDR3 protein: CASSPNSTPYEQYF
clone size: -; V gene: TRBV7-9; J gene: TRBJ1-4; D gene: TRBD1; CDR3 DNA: TGTGCCAGCAGCTTAAAGGGGGCGGATGGTGAAAAACTGTTTTTT; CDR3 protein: CASSLKGADGEKLFF
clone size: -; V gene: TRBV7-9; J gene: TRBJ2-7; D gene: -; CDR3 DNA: TGTGCCAGCAGCTTAGAAGAACAGGGCTACGAGCAGTACTTC; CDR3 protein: CASSLEEQGYEQYF
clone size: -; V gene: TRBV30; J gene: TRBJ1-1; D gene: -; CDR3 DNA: TGTGCCTGGAGTGCGATAAACCCCACTGAAGCTTTCTTT; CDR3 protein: CAWSAINPTEAFF
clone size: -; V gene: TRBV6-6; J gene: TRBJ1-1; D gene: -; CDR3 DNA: TGTGCCAGCAACTCATGGGGCACTGAAGCTTTCTTT; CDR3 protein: CASNSWGTEAFF
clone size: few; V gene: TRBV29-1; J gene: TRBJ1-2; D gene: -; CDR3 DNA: TGCAGCGTTGGGGGGTCGGATGGCTACACCTTC; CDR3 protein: CSVGGSDGYTF
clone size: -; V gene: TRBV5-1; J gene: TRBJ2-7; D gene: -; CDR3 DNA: TGCGCCAGCAGCCACGGACTATCGGGTGAGCAGTACTTC; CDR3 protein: CASSHGLSGEQYF
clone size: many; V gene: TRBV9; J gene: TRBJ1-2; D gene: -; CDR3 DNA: TGTGCCAGCAGCGTAGATAAGGGTTCTAACTATGGCTACACCTTC; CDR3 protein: CASSVDKGSNYGYTF
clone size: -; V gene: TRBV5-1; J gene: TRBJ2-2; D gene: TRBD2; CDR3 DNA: TGCGCCAGCAGCTCTAGCGGGAATACCGGGGAGCTGTTTTTT; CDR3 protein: CASSSSGNTGELFF
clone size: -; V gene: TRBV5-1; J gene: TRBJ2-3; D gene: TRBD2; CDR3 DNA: TGCGCCAGCAGCTTGGGACTAGCGGGAATCACAGATACGCAGTATTTT; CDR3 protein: CASSLGLAGITDTQYF
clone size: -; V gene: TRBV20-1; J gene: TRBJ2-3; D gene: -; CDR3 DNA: TGCAGTGCCACGTCGACAGATACGCAGTATTTT; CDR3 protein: CSATSTDTQYF
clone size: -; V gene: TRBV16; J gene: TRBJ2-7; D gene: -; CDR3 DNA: TGTGCCAGCAGCCAATCCTCGGCATTGGGGGAGCAGTACTTC; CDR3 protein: CASSQSSALGEQYF
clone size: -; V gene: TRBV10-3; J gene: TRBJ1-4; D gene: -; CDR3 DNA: TGTGCCACCGGGAGGGGCGCAACTAATGAAAAACTGTTTTTT; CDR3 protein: CATGRGATNEKLFF
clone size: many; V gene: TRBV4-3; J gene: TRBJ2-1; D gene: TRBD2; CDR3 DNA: TGCGCCAGCAGCCAAGCGGGAGGACCTTACAATGAGCAGTTCTTC; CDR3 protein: CASSQAGGPYNEQFF
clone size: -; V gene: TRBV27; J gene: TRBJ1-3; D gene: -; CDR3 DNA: TGTGCCAGCAGTCAATACGGACGTAACTCTGGAAACACCATATATTTT; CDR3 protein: CASSQYGRNSGNTIYF
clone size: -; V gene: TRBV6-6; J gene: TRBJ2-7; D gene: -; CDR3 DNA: TGTGCCAGCACCCCCGGACAAACCTACGAGCAGTACTTC; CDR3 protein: CASTPGQTYEQYF
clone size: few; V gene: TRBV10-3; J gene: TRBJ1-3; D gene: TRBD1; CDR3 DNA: TGTGCCATCAGTGAGCCACAGGGGGCGAGGAACACCATATATTTT; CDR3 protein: CAISEPQGARNTIYF
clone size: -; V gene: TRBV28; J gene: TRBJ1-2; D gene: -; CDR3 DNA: TGTGCCAGCATCGGCGGGGGGCGCGTCTATGGCTACACCTTC; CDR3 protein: CASIGGGRVYGYTF
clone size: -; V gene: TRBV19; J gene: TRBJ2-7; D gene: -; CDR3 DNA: TGTGCCAGTAGATCGACTGAACGGACCTACGAGCAGTACTTC; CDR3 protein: CASRSTERTYEQYF
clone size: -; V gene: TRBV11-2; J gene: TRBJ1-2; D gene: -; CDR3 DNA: TGTGCCAGCAGCTTAGATGATATAGGGGGAGCTAACTATGGCTACACCTTC; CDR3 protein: CASSLDDIGGANYGYTF
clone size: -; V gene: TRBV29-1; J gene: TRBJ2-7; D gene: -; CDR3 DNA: TGCAGCGTTGAGAAGACAGTAGGCGAGCAGTACTTC; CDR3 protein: CSVEKTVGEQYF
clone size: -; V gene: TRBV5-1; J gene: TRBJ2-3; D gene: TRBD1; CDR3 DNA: TGCGCCAGCAGCTCACAGGGGGGACCTACAGATACGCAGTATTTT; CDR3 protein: CASSSQGGPTDTQYF
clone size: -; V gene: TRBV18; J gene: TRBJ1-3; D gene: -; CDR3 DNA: TGTGCCAGCTCACCCAGGGAGACTGGAAACACCATATATTTT; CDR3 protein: CASSPRETGNTIYF
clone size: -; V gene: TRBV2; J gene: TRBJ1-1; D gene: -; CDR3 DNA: TGTGCCAGCAGGACGGGACGGAAGAACACTGAAGCTTTCTTT; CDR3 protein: CASRTGRKNTEAFF
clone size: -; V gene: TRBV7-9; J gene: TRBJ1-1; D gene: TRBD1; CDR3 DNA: TGTGCCAGCAGCTTAGCGCTTGGGACAGAACCAATTAACACTGAAGCTTTCTTT; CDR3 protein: CASSLALGTEPINTEAFF
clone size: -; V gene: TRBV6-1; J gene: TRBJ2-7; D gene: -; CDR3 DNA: TGTGCCAGCAGGAACCCTAACGAGCAGTACTTC; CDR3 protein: CASRNPNEQYF
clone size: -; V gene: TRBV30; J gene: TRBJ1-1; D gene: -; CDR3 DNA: TGTGCCTGGAGTGCCCTGAAACGAACAGGGAACACTGAAGCTTTCTTT; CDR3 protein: CAWSALKRTGNTEAFF
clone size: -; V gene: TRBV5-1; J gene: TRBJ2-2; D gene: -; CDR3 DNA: TGCGCCAGCAGCGGACCGAACACCGGGGAGCTGTTTTTT; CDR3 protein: CASSGPNTGELFF
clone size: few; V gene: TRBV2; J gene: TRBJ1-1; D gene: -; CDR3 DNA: TGTGCCAGCAGTCCCCAGCGTAACACTGAAGCTTTCTTT; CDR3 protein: CASSPQRNTEAFF
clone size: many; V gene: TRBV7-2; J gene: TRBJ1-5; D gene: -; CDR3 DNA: TGTGCCAGCAGCATTCAACAGGGTTCGGTTCAGCCCCAGCATTTT; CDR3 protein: CASSIQQGSVQPQHF
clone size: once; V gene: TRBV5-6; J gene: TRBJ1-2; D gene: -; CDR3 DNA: TGTGCCAGCCGACAGATTGAAGCTAACTATGGCTACACCTTC; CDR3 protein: CASRQIEANYGYTF
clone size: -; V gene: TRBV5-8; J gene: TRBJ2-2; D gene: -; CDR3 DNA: TGTGCCAGCAGCTTGGGGGAGACCTACACCGGGGAGCTGTTTTTT; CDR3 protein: CASSLGETYTGELFF
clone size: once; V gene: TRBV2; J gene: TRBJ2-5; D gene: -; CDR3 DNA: TGTGCCAGCATTAACGGGCCCCAAGAGACCCAGTACTTC; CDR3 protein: CASINGPQETQYF
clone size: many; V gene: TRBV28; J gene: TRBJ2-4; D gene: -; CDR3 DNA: TGTGCCAGCAGCCCCACTGGAAACATTCAGTACTTC; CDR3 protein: CASSPTGNIQYF
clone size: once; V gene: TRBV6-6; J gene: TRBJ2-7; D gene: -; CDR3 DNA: TGTGCCAGCAGCGACCCAGGGTACAGCTCCTACGAGCAGTACTTC; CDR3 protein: CASSDPGYSSYEQYF
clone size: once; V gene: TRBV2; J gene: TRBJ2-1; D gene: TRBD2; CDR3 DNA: TGTGCCAGGGGAGGGACTCATTCCTACAATGAGCAGTTCTTC; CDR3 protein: CARGGTHSYNEQFF
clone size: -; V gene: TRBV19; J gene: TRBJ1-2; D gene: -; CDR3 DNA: TGTGCCAGTAGTATGAACCGGAGGGACTATGGCTACACCTTC; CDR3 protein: CASSMNRRDYGYTF